This passage covers 15 T cell receptor beta chains from one sample sequenced in a study of shared clonotypes between healthy human individuals (dated by TCRdb to about 2020). Receptors were amplified or captured by the immunoSEQ multiplex PCR assay. In its TCRdb copy, this immuneACCESS table keeps in-frame sequences only and misses some clones. Where compared with another copy, unresolved V genes explain less than half of these, and the others have no known cause. The table for this sample lists fewer than 650,000 clones; 70% to 80% of them were counted only once. 12% of the sample goes to the ten largest clones. The specimen was PBMCs. These receptors all stem from a woman in her thirties or forties in good health. Some clones in this sample may be carry-over from other donors' samples.

The chain employs TRBV5-4 and TRBJ2-7; D unclear. From germline, CDR1 is SGHNT and CDR2 YYREEE (reference sequence). The CDR3 covers 14 residues. The germline V and J ends were trimmed by 1 base and 3 bases, with 11 bases remaining between them. CDR3: CASSLSLDGYEQYF. The CDR3 DNA sequence: TGTGCCAGCAGCTTGAGTTTGGATGGCTACGAGCAGTACTTC.

The V gene is TRBV9, the J gene TRBJ2-7; no firm D call. The germline V gene has CDR1 SGDLS and CDR2 YYNGEE. This CDR3 has 12 residues. V was shortened by 5 bases and J by 6 bases, with 12 bases between the two germline ends. CDR3: CASSGHGGEQYF. The CDR3 DNA follows: TGTGCCAGCAGTGGCCACGGTGGCGAGCAGTACTTC. The full variable domain, in which reference TRBV9 and TRBJ2-7 provide the parts outside the CDR3, is DSGVTQTPKHLITATGQRVTLRCSPRSGDLSVYWYQQSLDQGLQFLIQYYNGEERAKGNILERFSAQQFPDLHSELNLSSLELGDSALYFCASSGHGGEQYFGPGTRLTVT.

V gene TRBV18 combines with J gene TRBJ2-5; D is undetermined. Germline CDR1 reads KGHSH; CDR2 reads LQKENI. Trimming removed 0 bases from V and 4 bases from J, with 9 bases in between. The CDR3 consists of 14 residues. In nucleotides, the CDR3 is TGTGCCAGCTCACCACCTGTTGACGTAGAGACCCAGTACTTC. Protein sequence: CASSPPVDVETQYF.

V usage is TRBV10-1 and J usage is TRBJ2-7; 8 positions match TRBD2. V lost 6 bases, J lost 2 bases, and 15 bases stayed unmatched. This CDR3 region has 17 residues. Per germline, CDR1 WNHNN and CDR2 SYGVQD (reference sequence). CDR3: CASREGPTSDLTYEQYF. The CDR3, as DNA: TGCGCCAGCAGAGAGGGGCCGACTAGCGATCTTACCTACGAGCAGTACTTC.

The chain uses TRBV6-5 and TRBJ1-1; perhaps TRBD1 as D (6 bases). Germline V gene lookup returns CDR1 MNHEY and CDR2 SVGAGI. Trimming removed 2 bases at V and 2 bases at J, with 12 bases between. CDR3 length equals 15 residues. This CDR3 reads CASSYLQGSNTEAFF. CDR3 bases: TGTGCCAGCAGTTACCTACAGGGATCAAACACTGAAGCTTTCTTT.

Only one count was recorded for this clone. The CDR3: CASSSPYSGNYGYTF. Written as DNA, the CDR3 is TGTGCCAGCAGTTCCCCGTACAGTGGGAACTATGGCTACACCTTC. J is TRBJ1-2 and V is TRBV28; D remains unclear. Germline assignment: CDR1 MDHEN and CDR2 SYDVKM. Trimming took 4 bases from V and 2 from J, leaving 14 bases between them. The CDR3 is 15 residues long.

The chain is built from TRBV6-1 and TRBJ1-2; the match to TRBD1 covers 9 bases. This CDR3 region has 15 residues. V lost 7 bases, J lost 4 bases, and 10 bases stayed unmatched. The germline gives CDR1 MNHNS, CDR2 SASEGT. The CDR3, as DNA: TGTGCCAGCATCGACGGGACAGGGCTTAGCTATGGCTACACCTTC. Encoded protein: CASIDGTGLSYGYTF.

Worth noting for this clone: Different DNA sequences within this sample yield the same CDR3. The CDR3 protein is CASSSGGGETQYF. The CDR3 nucleotides are TGTGCCAGCAGTTCAGGGGGCGGGGAGACCCAGTACTTC. V is TRBV28 and J is TRBJ2-5, with 8 nucleotides matching TRBD1. CDR1 and CDR2 (germline): MDHEN, SYDVKM. This CDR3 is 13 amino acids long. Trimming took 4 bases from V and 5 from J; bases not matched to a gene: 3.

This CDR3 is CASSLLAGGYEQYF. The CDR3 DNA follows: TGTGCCAGCAGCTTATTAGCGGGAGGCTACGAGCAGTACTTC. The J gene is TRBJ2-7, the V gene TRBV7-2; 10 bases map to TRBD2. V was clipped by 2 bases and J by 3 bases; unmatched bases: 1. Germline CDR1 is SGHTA and CDR2 is FQGNSA. The CDR3 is 14 residues long. The full variable domain, rest sourced from reference TRBV7-2 and TRBJ2-7, is GAGVSQSPSNKVTEKGKDVELRCDPISGHTALYWYRQSLGQGLEFLIYFQGNSAPDKSGLPSDRFSAERTGGSVSTLTIQRTQQEDSAVYLCASSLLAGGYEQYFGPGTRLTVT.

V is TRBV30 and J is TRBJ2-3; 11 bases agree with TRBD2. The V and J ends lost 0 bases and 2 bases, in that order; junction bases with no gene match: 16. Germline V gene data show CDR1 as GTSNPN and CDR2 as SVGIG (reference sequence). The CDR3 is made up of 20 amino acids. This CDR3 is CAWSVWGSGRAGAYTDTQYF. The CDR3 DNA is TGTGCCTGGAGTGTATGGGGTAGCGGGAGGGCCGGAGCTTACACAGATACGCAGTATTTT.

V usage is TRBV2 and J usage is TRBJ2-5; D unresolved. The J call may be incorrect, as the DNA end agrees better with TRBJ2-7. This CDR3 is built from 13 residues. Germline lookup yields CDR1 SNHLY and CDR2 FYNNEI. The CDR3 nucleotides read TGTGCCAGCACTCGTCAGATAGCCTACGAGCAGTACTTC. This codes for CASTRQIAYEQYF.

This clone has just one count. The V gene is TRBV7-3, the J gene TRBJ1-1, with D possibly matching TRBD1 (5 bases). V lost 5 bases, J lost 8 bases, and 18 bases lay in between. Germline lookup yields CDR1 SGHTA and CDR2 FQGTGA. This CDR3 has 14 residues. The CDR3 DNA reads as TGTGCCAGCAGCACTAACCGATTACAGGCGGAAGCTTTCTTT. Translation gives CASSTNRLQAEAFF.

The rearrangement joins TRBV2 to TRBJ2-7; possible D gene TRBD1, 5 bases. The CDR3 runs 13 residues. Germline loops: CDR1 SNHLY, CDR2 FYNNEI. The V end was cut by 8 bases, the J end by 2 bases, with 13 bases between. CDR3 coding DNA: TGTGCCAGCGGACGACAGCCTCCCTACGAGCAGTACTTC. It is translated as CASGRQPPYEQYF.

The chain is built from TRBV7-2 and TRBJ2-1, with D unclear. CDR1 SGHTA and CDR2 FQGNSA come from the germline V gene. This CDR3 is built from 15 residues. V was shortened by 5 bases and J by 0 bases, with 11 bases between the two germline ends. The CDR3 DNA is TGTGCCAGCAGCGTCAACAGAGGCTCCTACAATGAGCAGTTCTTC. This sequence encodes CASSVNRGSYNEQFF.

On this clone: The same CDR3 arises from other DNA sequences in this sample as well. The chain joins TRBV5-1 to TRBJ1-2; weak D call: TRBD1 (5 bases). This CDR3 has 13 residues. From germline, CDR1 is SGHRS and CDR2 YFSETQ. V shed 2 bases and J shed 2 bases, with 7 bases lying between them. The CDR3 loop is CASSFGGNYGYTF. DNA of the CDR3: TGCGCCAGCAGCTTTGGGGGGAACTATGGCTACACCTTC.